Each of the 24 T cell receptor beta chains below was sequenced from the same sample in a study of shared clonotypes between healthy human individuals. The naive CD8 fraction comprised CD45RO-negative cells positively selected for CCR7 and excluded terminally differentiated effector memory CD45RA+ cells. Some clones are missing from TCRdb's copy, which holds only in-frame ones; the method was immunoSEQ multiplex PCR. There are approximately 1.9 million clones in the sample; roughly 95% occur only once, and about 1.6% lies in the top ten. Sequenced sample: naive CD8+ T cells from PBMCs. The source of these receptors is a young man in good health. Some clones in this sample may be carry-over from other donors' samples.

This clone was picked up one time. J is TRBJ2-7 and V is TRBV6-1, with 8 bases matching TRBD2. Per germline, CDR1 MNHNS and CDR2 SASEGT. The V gene end was trimmed by 4 bases and the J gene end by 2 bases; junction bases not matched to a gene: 4. The CDR3 is 14 amino acids. CDR3 in DNA: TGTGCCAGCAGTGCGGGGGGGCCAGCCTACGAGCAGTACTTC. This gives the protein CASSAGGPAYEQYF.

This chain links TRBV19 with TRBJ2-7; unclear D gene. Germline V gene lookup returns CDR1 LNHDA and CDR2 SQIVND (reference sequence). The V end lost 4 bases, the J end lost 5 bases, and 12 bases lay between the germline ends. This CDR3 spans 13 amino acids. The CDR3 is CASSSGLSDEQYF. The CDR3 nucleotides read TGTGCCAGTAGTAGTGGGCTAAGTGACGAGCAGTACTTC. Drawing the rest from reference TRBV19 and TRBJ2-7, the complete variable domain is DGGITQSPKYLFRKEGQNVTLSCEQNLNHDAMYWYRQDPGQGLRLIYYSQIVNDFQKGDIAEGYSVSREKKESFPLTVTSAQKNPTAFYLCASSSGLSDEQYFGPGTRLTVT.

V gene TRBV15 combines with J gene TRBJ2-7, with TRBD2 identical over 10 bases. The ends lost 8 bases at V and 2 bases at J; junction bases unmatched: 9. The CDR3 is 15 amino acids. The germline CDR1 and CDR2 sequences are LNHNV and YYDKDF (reference sequence). The DNA of the CDR3 is TGTGCCACCGGCGACCGGACTAGCGGAACCTACGAGCAGTACTTC. This gives the protein CATGDRTSGTYEQYF.

Comments on this clone: The same CDR3 arises from other DNA sequences in this sample as well. The V call is TRBV29-1, the J call TRBJ2-7, with TRBD1 matching over 7 bases. The V gene's germline CDR1 is SQVTM and CDR2 ANQGSEA. The CDR3 is made up of 11 amino acids. V lost 5 bases and J lost 3; bases outside the gene matches: 1. The CDR3 bases are TGCAGCGTTCGGGACAGCTACGAGCAGTACTTC. Translated: CSVRDSYEQYF.

To note about this clone: Other DNA sequences in the sample encode the same CDR3. The chain recombines TRBV9 with TRBJ2-7; TRBD1 is a possible D gene (6 bases). V dropped 3 bases and J dropped 2 bases, with 12 bases sitting between them. The CDR3 runs to 14 residues. In germline, CDR1 is SGDLS, CDR2 YYNGEE. The CDR3 spells CASSATGTPYEQYF. The CDR3 DNA reads TGTGCCAGCAGCGCAACAGGGACGCCCTACGAGCAGTACTTC.

In DNA, the CDR3 is TGTGCCAGCAGCCTGCGGCGGTCGAACTATGGCTACACCTTC. Amino acids: CASSLRRSNYGYTF. The chain employs TRBV28 and TRBJ1-2, with D unclear. The V end was cut by 6 bases, the J end by 2 bases, with 13 bases between. This CDR3 is built from 14 residues. Germline V gene lookup returns CDR1 MDHEN and CDR2 SYDVKM.

This chain links TRBV28 with TRBJ2-2, with D hard to call. The CDR3 totals 14 residues. Trimming left V 3 bases short and J 7 bases short, with 12 bases between. Germline-derived CDR1 and CDR2 are MDHEN and SYDVKM. The CDR3 loop is CASSFLGMGGELFF. In DNA, the CDR3 is TGTGCCAGCAGTTTTTTGGGGATGGGCGGGGAGCTGTTTTTT. The whole variable domain, filled in from reference TRBV28 and TRBJ2-2, reads DVKVTQSSRYLVKRTGEKVFLECVQDMDHENMFWYRQDPGLGLRLIYFSYDVKMKEKGDIPEGYSVSREKKERFSLILESASTNQTSMYLCASSFLGMGGELFFGEGSRLTVL.

This sequence joins TRBV15 and TRBJ2-1, with TRBD1 identical over 8 bases. CDR1 and CDR2 from the germline V gene are LNHNV and YYDKDF (reference sequence). The CDR3 spans 17 residues. Losses at the gene ends were 5 bases for V and 2 bases for J; bases not matched to a gene: 11. The CDR3 loop is CATSVERAGGAYNEQFF. CDR3 DNA: TGTGCCACCAGCGTCGAGCGGGCAGGGGGCGCCTACAATGAGCAGTTCTTC.

This chain connects TRBV9 to TRBJ2-1; the match to TRBD2 covers 7 bases. Germline CDR1 SGDLS, CDR2 YYNGEE. V lost 3 bases to trimming and J lost 4 bases; unmatched junction nucleotides: 10. This CDR3 has 16 amino acids. The CDR3 DNA follows: TGTGCCAGCAGCGGCGCTGTGTCGGGAGGTTACAATGAGCAGTTCTTC. Translation gives CASSGAVSGGYNEQFF. The whole variable domain, remainder taken from reference TRBV9 and TRBJ2-1, is DSGVTQTPKHLITATGQRVTLRCSPRSGDLSVYWYQQSLDQGLQFLIQYYNGEERAKGNILERFSAQQFPDLHSELNLSSLELGDSALYFCASSGAVSGGYNEQFFGPGTRLTVL.

V is TRBV7-9 and J is TRBJ2-2; TRBD1 aligns across 7 bases. This CDR3 has 15 residues. The V gene's germline CDR1 is SEHNR and CDR2 FQNEAQ (reference sequence). The ends lost 4 bases at V and 5 bases at J; junction bases unmatched: 7. CDR3 in amino acids: CASSSRGSATGELFF. The CDR3 nucleotides read TGTGCCAGCAGCTCCAGGGGGTCAGCAACCGGGGAGCTGTTTTTT. Looking up the rest from reference TRBV7-9 and TRBJ2-2 gives the full variable domain: DTGVSQNPRHKITKRGQNVTFRCDPISEHNRLYWYRQTLGQGPEFLTYFQNEAQLEKSRLLSDRFSAERPKGSFSTLEIQRTEQGDSAMYLCASSSRGSATGELFFGEGSRLTVL.

The V call is TRBV7-9, the J call TRBJ2-1; D unresolved. The germline V gene has CDR1 SEHNR and CDR2 FQNEAQ (reference sequence). Trimming removed 2 bases at V and 8 bases at J, with 7 bases between. The CDR3 consists of 12 residues. The CDR3 DNA reads TGTGCCAGCAGCTTACCAGCCGATGAGCAGTTCTTC. It yields the protein CASSLPADEQFF.

In its sample, this clone was seen a few times. The chain combines TRBV9 with TRBJ1-1, with a tentative D call TRBD1 (5 bases). Germline values: CDR1 SGDLS, CDR2 YYNGEE. The CDR3 is 14 residues long. Trimming removed 3 bases from V and 3 bases from J, with 12 bases in between. The CDR3, as DNA: TGTGCCAGCAGCGGGGTGGGAGGGGACACTGAAGCTTTCTTT. Its translation is CASSGVGGDTEAFF.

This chain connects TRBV21-1 to TRBJ2-7; TRBD1 is the table's D call and was not checked against the DNA. TRBV21-1 constitutes a pseudogene. The CDR3 totals 16 residues. DNA of the CDR3: TGTGCCAGCAGCAAAGATTGGTCAGGACAACCCTACGAGCAGTACTTC. As protein: CASSKDWSGQPYEQYF.

This clone was picked up one time. The J gene is TRBJ2-3, the V gene TRBV7-9; D unclear. Germline V CDR1 and CDR2: SEHNR, FQNEAQ (reference sequence). The V and J ends lost 8 bases and 2 bases respectively, with 2 bases between them. CDR3 length equals 10 residues. DNA of the CDR3: TGTGCCAGCTTCACAGATACGCAGTATTTT. Residues: CASFTDTQYF.

The chain recombines TRBV28 with TRBJ1-3; TRBD1 agrees at 8 bases. CDR1 MDHEN and CDR2 SYDVKM come from the germline V gene. The CDR3 covers 14 residues. V was clipped by 5 bases and J by 3 bases; unmatched bases: 3. CDR3 in amino acids: CASSGQGIGNTIYF. The CDR3, as DNA: TGTGCCAGCAGTGGACAGGGAATTGGAAACACCATATATTTT. Supplemented by reference TRBV28 and TRBJ1-3, the full variable domain reads DVKVTQSSRYLVKRTGEKVFLECVQDMDHENMFWYRQDPGLGLRLIYFSYDVKMKEKGDIPEGYSVSREKKERFSLILESASTNQTSMYLCASSGQGIGNTIYFGEGSWLTVV.

The chain uses TRBV11-3 and TRBJ2-1; 10 bases are shared with TRBD2. The V gene end was trimmed by 5 bases and the J gene end by 6 bases; junction bases not matched to a gene: 13. The CDR3 runs 17 residues. The germline CDR1 and CDR2 sequences are SGHNT and YENEEA. The CDR3 sequence is CASSHRSGTSESNEQFF. Written as DNA, the CDR3 is TGTGCCAGCAGCCACCGGTCCGGGACTAGCGAATCCAATGAGCAGTTCTTC.

V gene TRBV15 combines with J gene TRBJ2-1, with TRBD1 matching over 12 bases. Germline CDR1 is LNHNV and CDR2 is YYDKDF (reference sequence). This CDR3 spans 16 amino acids. V shed 1 base and J 9 bases; nucleotides not matched to a gene: 7. The CDR3 DNA is TGTGCCACCAGCAGAGGGGACAGGGGGCGTTTATTTGAGCAGTTCTTC. This translates into CATSRGDRGRLFEQFF.

Regarding this clone: One base separates it from a far larger clone, so it is likely a read error. Other DNA sequences in this sample translate to the same CDR3. CDR3 sequence: CASSSTGNTEAFF. In DNA form, the CDR3 reads TGCGCCAGCAGCAGCACAGGGAACACTGAAGCTTTCTTT. The chain uses TRBV5-1 and TRBJ1-1; maybe TRBD1 (5 bases). Deletions cut 4 bases from V and 1 base from J, with 8 bases between. The V gene's germline CDR1 is SGHRS and CDR2 YFSETQ. The length of the CDR3 is 13 residues.

The rearrangement uses TRBV12-5 and TRBJ2-7, with D perhaps matching TRBD2 (5 bases). Germline V gene data show CDR1 as LGHNT and CDR2 as FRNRAP. V lost 1 base and J 2 bases, leaving 18 bases between the germline ends. CDR3 length: 17 amino acids. The CDR3 region has the DNA TGTGCTAGTGGTTTGGACCTGGGCTCCCCGGGGACCTACGAGCAGTACTTC. It yields the protein CASGLDLGSPGTYEQYF.

The rearrangement uses TRBV6-5 and TRBJ2-3, with D perhaps matching TRBD2 (5 bases). This CDR3 is 15 amino acids long. Germline V lookup: CDR1 MNHEY, CDR2 SVGAGI. Trimming stripped 2 bases from V and 0 bases from J, with 9 bases between. CDR3 loop: CASSYGIASTDTQYF. CDR3 nucleotides: TGTGCCAGCAGTTACGGGATAGCGAGCACAGATACGCAGTATTTT.

The V gene is TRBV27, the J gene TRBJ2-7, with 7 bases identical to TRBD2. Germline CDR1 MNHEY, CDR2 SMNVEV (reference sequence). The CDR3 has 16 residues. V was pared by 4 bases and J by 4 bases, with 13 bases of the junction left unmatched. CDR3 in amino acids: CASSYPGRREIYEQYF. As DNA, the CDR3 is TGTGCCAGCAGTTACCCAGGGCGGCGGGAGATTTACGAGCAGTACTTC.

The CDR3 nucleotides are TGTGCCAGCAGCTTAGTGCACGGCCCGGGGACTGAAGCTTTCTTT. This encodes CASSLVHGPGTEAFF. The gene calls are TRBV7-9 and TRBJ1-1; D unresolved. The CDR3 is 15 amino acids. The V end lost 1 base, the J end lost 5 bases, and 14 bases lay between the germline ends. CDR1 and CDR2 (germline): SEHNR, FQNEAQ (reference sequence).

The rearrangement joins TRBV27 to TRBJ2-3, with D possibly TRBD2 on 6 matching bases. With 5 bases removed from V and 5 bases from J, the gap between germline ends came to 8 bases. This CDR3 is built from 12 residues. From germline, CDR1 is MNHEY and CDR2 SMNVEV (reference sequence). The CDR3 sequence is CASSRRGDTQYF. CDR3 in DNA: TGTGCCAGCAGTCGGAGGGGAGATACGCAGTATTTT.

The chain employs TRBV6-6 and TRBJ1-5, with D tentatively TRBD1 (5 bases). Deletions cut 5 bases from V and 2 bases from J, with 16 bases between. Germline-derived CDR1 and CDR2 are MNHNY and SVGAGI (reference sequence). This CDR3 has 16 residues. The CDR3 nucleotides are TGTGCCAGCAGTCGGGGTCGGGGGAACCGCAATCAGCCCCAGCATTTT. As protein: CASSRGRGNRNQPQHF.